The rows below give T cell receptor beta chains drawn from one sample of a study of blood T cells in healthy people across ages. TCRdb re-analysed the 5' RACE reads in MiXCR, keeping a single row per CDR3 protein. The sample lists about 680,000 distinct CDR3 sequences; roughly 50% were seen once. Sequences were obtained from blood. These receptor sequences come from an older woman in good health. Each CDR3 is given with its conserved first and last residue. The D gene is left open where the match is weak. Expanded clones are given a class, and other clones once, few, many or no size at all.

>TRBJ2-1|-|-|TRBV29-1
TGCAGCGTTGTCCTGTATGATGGCTACAATGAGCAGTTCTTC
CSVVLYDGYNEQFF
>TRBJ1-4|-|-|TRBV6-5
TGTGCCAGCAGTTACTACGAGAGTACTATCGAAAAACTGTTTTTT
CASSYYESTIEKLFF
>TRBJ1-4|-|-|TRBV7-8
TGTGCCAGCAGCTGGGGTGTGGTCGATGAAAAACTGTTTTTT
CASSWGVVDEKLFF
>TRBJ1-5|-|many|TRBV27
TGTGCCAGCAGTTTCAGGGCCACCTTCAATCAGCCCCAGCATTTT
CASSFRATFNQPQHF
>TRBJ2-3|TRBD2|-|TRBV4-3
TGCGCCAGCAGCCAAGACCCTGACAGGCTCGGGGGTAGCGGGAGCTTCGCAGATACGCAGTATTTT
CASSQDPDRLGGSGSFADTQYF
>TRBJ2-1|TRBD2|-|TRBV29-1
TGCAGCCTTGTAGGGCTAGCGGGAGGATCGTACAATGAGCAGTTCTTC
CSLVGLAGGSYNEQFF
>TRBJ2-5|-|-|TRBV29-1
TGCAGCGTATTGGACATCCAAGAGACCCAGTACTTC
CSVLDIQETQYF
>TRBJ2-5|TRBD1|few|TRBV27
TGTGCCAGCAGTTTCCAAGACAGGGGTGGAGAGACCCAGTACTTC
CASSFQDRGGETQYF
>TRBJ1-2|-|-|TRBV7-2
TGTGCCAGCAGCATGGGAGGGGGGTCCTATGGCTACACCTTC
CASSMGGGSYGYTF
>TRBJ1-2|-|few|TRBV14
TGTGCCAGCAGCCCACAGGGTTTCCATGGCTACACCTTC
CASSPQGFHGYTF
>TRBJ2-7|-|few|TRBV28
TGTGCCACAACGAGGGGGACCCGAACCTACGAGCAGTACTTC
CATTRGTRTYEQYF
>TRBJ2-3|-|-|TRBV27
TGTGCCAGCAGTTTAAGACAGGCACGCACAGATACGCAGTATTTT
CASSLRQARTDTQYF
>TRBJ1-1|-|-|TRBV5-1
TGCGCCAGCAGCACTGACGGTGAAAGGACTGAAGCTTTCTTT
CASSTDGERTEAFF
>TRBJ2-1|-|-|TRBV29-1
TGCAGCGTTGGCGGGCAGGCAGACAATGAGCAGTTCTTC
CSVGGQADNEQFF
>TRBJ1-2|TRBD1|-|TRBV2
TGTGCCAGCAGTGAACGGGCGACAGGGCGCTATGGCTACACCTTC
CASSERATGRYGYTF
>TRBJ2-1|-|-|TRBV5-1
TGCGCCAGCAGCCTTAGGCCAAGGGGCCATAATGAGCAGTTCTTC
CASSLRPRGHNEQFF
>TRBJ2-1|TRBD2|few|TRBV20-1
TGCAGTGCTATGCCCCGGACTAGCGGGTACAATGAGCAGTTCTTC
CSAMPRTSGYNEQFF
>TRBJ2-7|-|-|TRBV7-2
TGTGCCAGCAGCCACCCTGGAGTCGAGCAGTACTTC
CASSHPGVEQYF
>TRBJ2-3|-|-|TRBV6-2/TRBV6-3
TGTGCCAGCAGTTACGTGGGAGACCGCACAGATACGCAGTATTTT
CASSYVGDRTDTQYF
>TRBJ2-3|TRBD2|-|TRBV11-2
TGTGCCAGCAGCTTAGGACTAGCGGGAACGCATACGCAGTATTTT
CASSLGLAGTHTQYF
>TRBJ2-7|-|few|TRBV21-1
TGTGCCAGCAGCAATTACTTAGGCCACGAGCAGTACTTC
CASSNYLGHEQYF
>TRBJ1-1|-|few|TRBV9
TGTGCCAGCAGCGTAGAGGGCCACCCTACGGCTGAAGCTTTCTTT
CASSVEGHPTAEAFF
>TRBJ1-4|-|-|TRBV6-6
TGTGCCACTAGGGATAGTATTAATGAAAAACTGTTTTTT
CATRDSINEKLFF
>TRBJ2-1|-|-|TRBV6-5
TGTGCCAGCTGGTCCCGGACCGCGAGAAGGAATGAGCAGTTCTTC
CASWSRTARRNEQFF
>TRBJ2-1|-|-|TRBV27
TGTGCCAGCAGTTTTAGGACTAACAATGAGCAGTTCTTC
CASSFRTNNEQFF
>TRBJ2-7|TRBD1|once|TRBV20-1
TGCAGTGCTAAGGGACAGGGTCGTTACGAGCAGTACTTC
CSAKGQGRYEQYF
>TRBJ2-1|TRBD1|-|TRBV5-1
TGCGCCAGCAGCGTGACAGGGGGCTCCAACAATGAGCAGTTCTTC
CASSVTGGSNNEQFF
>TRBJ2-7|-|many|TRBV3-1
TGTGCCAGCAGCCCTCTTGGGGGCGAGCAGTACTTC
CASSPLGGEQYF
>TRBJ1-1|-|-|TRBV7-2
TGTGCCAGCAGCTTAGGGACGGGAATCCGTGAAGCTTTCTTT
CASSLGTGIREAFF